This TCR beta chain was profiled in a study of OX40 agonist ivuxolimab in advanced cancers. The wider study: Patients received ivuxolimab, an agonistic anti-OX40 (CD134) antibody.

This clone was detected once. Germline V CDR1 and CDR2: WSHSY, SAAADI. This CDR3 comprises 12 residues. Deletions cut 6 bases from V and 2 bases from J, with 8 bases between. TCRdb keeps only in-frame clones here, not all; method: immunoSEQ multiplex PCR. The profile shows tens of thousands of clones, around nine tenths of them singletons. The genes are TRBV10-2 and TRBJ2-7; maybe TRBD2 (5 bases). This TCR came from an adult with an advanced solid tumor such as melanoma, head and neck, liver or kidney cancer. The starting material was CD4+ or CD8+ T cells sorted from blood, obtained in a trial of the OX40 agonist ivuxolimab. CDR3 in DNA: TGCGCCAGCAGGGCGGGTACCTACGAGCAGTACTTC. Amino acids: CASRAGTYEQYF.